This T cell receptor (beta chain) came from a study of shared clonotypes between healthy human individuals (dated by TCRdb to the early 2020s). As for the study more broadly: A couple of women and three men aged 18 to 49 years were included in the cohort. To increase sequencing depth and limit assay-specific biases, different laboratories used diverse techniques to prepare libraries and sequence TCR repertoires. For each donor, three plates each were used for CD4 naive and CD4 memory, two plates were used for CD8 naive, and one plate was used for CD8 memory. Between about 0.8 and 9 billion PBMCs per donor were obtained by leukapheresis. The study deeply sequenced blood TCR repertoires of about 5 healthy adults to estimate repertoire size and the extent of clonotype sharing between individuals.

Based on the germline V gene (reference sequence), the CDR1 and CDR2 sequences are SGHNT and YYREEE. V and J are trimmed by 4 bases and 6 bases, and the gene matches miss 17 bases of the junction. The CDR3, from cysteine to phenylalanine, totals 17 residues. Only CDR3 DNA is held: 51 bases, read in frame from base 1. The investigation overall reported the following: Sharing across several donors was observed for around 5% of naive CD4, about 4% of naive CD8, 2.3% of memory CD4, and 0.4% of memory CD8 clonotypes. Incomplete sequencing was indicated by rarefaction of sorted-subset datasets, despite the large sequencing depth. Naive subsets generally had larger estimated clonotype richness than memory subsets did. Only blood was sampled, and tissue TCR repertoires likely differ from those in blood. Pairwise subsampling led to the expectation that sequencing depth would affect the degree of clonotype sharing among donors. The genetic and exposure-history diversity represented was limited by the small number of donors. Compared with non-shared clonotypes, clonotypes shared by all four sorted-subset donors had higher generation probabilities.

About this clone: Its antigen is not yet known. No quality values exist for individual bases; no much larger clone is one base distant.

Donors were healthy HIV-negative adults with no recently reported acute infections or vaccinations. Every donor was a Caucasian adult living in Nashville, Tennessee, USA. CD4+ T cells were enriched by magnetic negative selection; naive cells were then positively selected on CD45RA, and the negative fraction formed the memory subset. Blood was collected by leukapheresis, and PBMCs were isolated by Ficoll-Histopaque density gradient centrifugation and then cryopreserved in liquid nitrogen vapor phase. Analytical flow cytometry was used to check the purity and quantity of each magnetically sorted T cell population. Genomic DNA was isolated from each sorted fraction and quantified by UV absorbance on a Nanodrop 2000c. Using the deep immunoSEQ assay, multiplex PCR amplified TCR CDR3 regions from genomic DNA. For each cell subset, the extracted genomic DNA was distributed evenly across all wells of several immunoSEQ 96-well plates, and each plate served as one replicate. For sorted subsets, roughly 200 ng of genomic DNA, equivalent to 30,000 or so T cell genomes, went into each replicate PCR. Purified libraries were quantified with a Qubit 3.0 fluorometer, sized on a Bioanalyzer 2100, and re-quantified with the KAPA Library Quantification kit. A separate single-read 150-cycle Illumina NextSeq 550 flow cell was used to sequence each immunoSEQ 96-well plate. In the paper's pipeline: Because the immunoSEQ output held only junctional sequences and lacked quality scores, the filtering could not match the filtering applied to full-length reads. To assign V/J genes and CDR3, sequences were annotated against IMGT germline references using PyIR, a Python wrapper for IgBLAST v1.9. Reads with weak V/J assignments (E-value above 1e-6), missing CDR3, stop codons, out-of-frame junctions, or ambiguous translated residues were removed. A V3J clonotype was defined by an identical inferred V gene, J gene, and CDR3 amino acid sequence. Percentage overlap between repertoires was computed as shared unique clonotypes divided by the size of the smaller repertoire. Repertoire richness was assessed with RTK rarefaction, the Chao1 estimator, and Recon v2.1 estimates of unobserved clonotypes. Generation probabilities were computed with OLGA for all TCRbeta clonotypes obtained by the gDNA method from several donors. In its TCRdb copy, this immuneACCESS table keeps in-frame sequences only and misses some clones. Where compared with another copy, unresolved V genes explain less than half of these, and the others have no known cause. V, J and clone size are taken as reported in that table, and D and trimming were inferred from the DNA itself. This sample gives 1,100,000 or so clones in total; approximately 80% of them show up just once. The biggest ten clones account for more than 0.5% of the sample.

Recombination connected TRBV5-4 to TRBJ2-5; TRBD2 fits 8 bases in the junction. This TCR was recovered from a man between 18 and 35 years old in good health. Some clones in this sample may be carry-over from other donors' samples. Sample: memory CD4+ T cells from PBMCs. The cell subset or site label, read with the paper, signifies: CD45RA-negative fraction. The CDR3 amino acid sequence is: CASSTPSAGREVQTQYF. The sequence in DNA is TGTGCCAGCAGCACCCCGTCCGCCGGGCGGGAGGTGCAGACCCAGTACTTC.